This TCR beta chain came from a study of graft-versus-host responses after intestinal transplantation (TCRdb year 2021). About the full investigation: The transplants that recipients received were multivisceral, liver-intestinal, or isolated intestinal. All recipients received anti-thymocyte globulin induction followed by maintenance tacrolimus and steroids for roughly 3 years. Graft-versus-host and host-versus-graft alloreactive T cell clones were tracked in the graft, circulation and bone marrow after intestinal transplantation using bulk TCR-beta CDR3 sequencing. Alloreactive clones were identified by sequencing pre-transplant mixed lymphocyte reaction products and comparing them with unstimulated pre-transplant donor and recipient T cells. The cohort enrolled approximately 24 intestinal transplant recipients, one of whom was a retransplant, and a few patients without pretransplant specimens were excluded. A peak of at least 4% donor T cells among recipient peripheral blood mononuclear cells was the definition used for donor T cell macrochimerism. Rather than going through the commercial service, samples from a few later patients were sequenced in-house on an Illumina MiSeq and processed with MiXCR.

Measured from the cysteine to the phenylalanine, the CDR3 is 15 residues long. Left in the record is the CDR3 DNA by itself, 45 bases read in frame from the first base. Between the V and J ends, shortened by 0 bases and 2 bases respectively, the junction contains 9 bases. Sequences SGHDT (CDR1) and YYEEEE (CDR2) are obtained from the germline V gene. The meaning of the sample's time point label: cells obtained before transplantation from donor or recipient. CD3+CD4+ and CD3+CD8+ populations were FACS-sorted from unstimulated pre-transplant donor and recipient cells taken from spleen or lymph nodes. Study-wide conclusions, independent of this receptor: GvH clones were detected in recipient bone marrow, and some appeared earlier in ileal mucosa or blood, consistent with an intestinal mucosal origin. The conclusions were limited by the relatively low number and heterogeneity of the intestinal transplant patients. In patients with donor T cell macrochimerism, the allografts had high GvH to HvG T cell clonal ratios. Early after transplant, peak levels of circulating GvH clones were found to be associated with declines in HvG clones.

This clone was recorded only once. The antigen it binds to is not known. No much larger clone is present one base from it, and per-base qualities are unavailable. The protocol used for the library was the immunoSEQ multiplex PCR assay. For most patients, genomic DNA was isolated with the Qiagen DNeasy Blood and Tissue Kit and shipped frozen to Adaptive Biotechnologies for TCR sequencing. Adaptive Biotechnologies carried out high-throughput TCR-beta CDR3 sequencing of genomic DNA for most patients. On the study's bioinformatics: TCR sequencing data were retrieved from Adaptive's ImmunoSEQ software for 15 to 20 patients, whereas a few other patients were processed with MiXCR and VDJtools. CD4 versus CD8 sorting errors were corrected by removing sequences found in both subsets at a frequency ratio below 5:1. CDR3 nucleotide sequences shared by donor and recipient were removed because the origin of these sequences could not be assigned. To count as alloreactive, a clone needed at least 2-fold expansion over unstimulated cells and a minimum CFSE-low frequency of 0.002% (template counts) or 0.001% (read counts). Mappable clones were those detected in sequenced pre-transplant spleen, lymph node, or MLR CFSE-low populations of the donor or recipient. The cumulative frequency of alloreactive clones was calculated as a percentage of all sequences, weighted by copy number. In its TCRdb copy, this immuneACCESS table keeps in-frame sequences only and misses some clones. Where compared with another copy, unresolved V genes explain less than half of these, and the others have no known cause. V and J calls and clone size are those listed in that table; D and trimming were worked out from the DNA. The sample records fewer than 120,000 clones, 93% of which are singletons. Around 0.55% of the sample rests with the top ten.

The source is a human donor who received an intestinal transplant. The rearrangement joined TRBV5-6 to TRBJ1-5; matching of 5 bases hints at TRBD1 as the D gene. The starting material was unstimulated CD8+ T cells sorted from spleen or lymph node cells, obtained before intestinal transplant. Here is the DNA: TGTGCCAGCAGCTTGGCAGGAGGGGGCAATCAGCCCCAGCATTTT. Translated, it reads CASSLAGGGNQPQHF.